This TCR beta chain was recovered during a study of shared clonotypes between healthy human individuals. The assay was carried out at the deep level. Sequencing used immunoSEQ multiplex PCR; TCRdb keeps in-frame clones, though not all of them. The data show about 700,000 clones, around 92% seen once. Study-level findings and limits: Represented diversity (both genetic and exposure-history) was limited by the small number of donors. Non-shared clonotypes had lower generation probabilities than those shared by all four donors.

Cells designated naive CD8 were CD45RO-negative and were positively selected for CCR7, with terminally differentiated effector memory CD45RA+ cells excluded. Of note for this clone: Its target is unknown.

V shed 4 bases, J shed 8 bases, and the junction held 4 bases outside the gene matches. Per the germline V gene, CDR1 is SGHNT and CDR2 is YYREEE (reference sequence). The length of the CDR3 is 15 residues. Sequenced: naive CD8+ T cells sorted from blood. The receptor was isolated from a man aged 25 to 40 in good health. The V and J genes are TRBV5-4 and TRBJ2-1, with 15 positions matching TRBD2. The CDR3: CASSEGLAGGDEQFF. DNA of the CDR3: TGTGCCAGCAGCGAGGGACTAGCGGGAGGAGATGAGCAGTTCTTC.